Described below is a single TCR beta chain sequence and its context. The antigen is not known. These data are taken from a study of shared clonotypes between healthy human individuals. Overall study context: For every donor, three CD4 naive, three CD4 memory, two CD8 naive and one CD8 memory plates were used. Study-wide points: Clonotype sharing among donors likely depends on sequencing depth.

Deep-level running was used for the assay. Sorted subsets were amplified in replicate PCRs using around 220 ng DNA, about 30,000 T cell genomes. The repertoire was sequenced with immunoSEQ multiplex PCR; TCRdb's copy has only in-frame clones and lacks some. The top ten hold about 1.5% of the sample, which has about 980,000 clones, less than 85% seen once. Sequenced: memory CD4+ T cells sorted from blood. Subset of the sample: CD45RA-negative fraction. This clonotype was obtained from a man aged 18 to 29 in good health.

CDR3: CASSEIRGTGDEKLFF. CDR3 coding DNA: TGTGCCAGCAGTGAAATAAGAGGGACAGGGGACGAAAAACTGTTTTTT. The genes are TRBV6-1 and TRBJ1-4; 10 bases are a match to TRBD1. This CDR3 comprises 16 residues. V lost 2 bases and J lost 8; bases outside the gene matches: 8. Germline values: CDR1 MNHNS, CDR2 SASEGT.